These T cell receptor beta chains were read from a single sample in a study of CD8 T cells in ankylosing spondylitis. TCRdb re-called the 5' RACE reads through MiXCR, storing one row per CDR3 protein. The top ten hold 4.1% of the sample, which has around 140,000 distinct CDR3 sequences, approximately 10% seen once. The material sequenced was blood, either unsorted or a sorted T cell fraction (not recorded which). All receptors come from a female donor with ankylosing spondylitis or in good health (not recorded which). Each CDR3 is given with its conserved first and last residue. A D gene is named only where the DNA matches it firmly. Rows may omit the clone size; those that give it use once, few, many or a size class.

D: TRBD2; J: TRBJ2-3; V: TRBV5-4; size: few; DNA: TGTGCCAGCAGCTTGGACGGGACTAGTAGCACAGATACGCAGTATTTT; CDR3: CASSLDGTSSTDTQYF
D: -; J: TRBJ1-2; V: TRBV28; size: many; DNA: TGTGCCAGCAGTTTAGAACCAGGTTCTAACTATGGCTACACCTTC; CDR3: CASSLEPGSNYGYTF
D: TRBD1; J: TRBJ1-5; V: TRBV28; size: -; DNA: TGTGCCAGCAGCTTTGGGAAGGGGGCCGTTTCATATAGCAATCAGCCCCAGCATTTT; CDR3: CASSFGKGAVSYSNQPQHF
D: -; J: TRBJ1-4; V: TRBV30; size: -; DNA: TGTGCCTGGAGTGTGGGACCGGGGGCGCGTAAACTGTTTTTT; CDR3: CAWSVGPGARKLFF
D: -; J: TRBJ2-1; V: TRBV5-1; size: many; DNA: TGCGCCAGCAGCGAGTCTGCAGGAGGGGGCAATGAGCAGTTCTTC; CDR3: CASSESAGGGNEQFF
D: TRBD2; J: TRBJ2-1; V: TRBV5-1; size: many; DNA: TGCGCCAGCAGCTTGGCAGCGGGAGCCCCCAATGAGCAGTTCTTC; CDR3: CASSLAAGAPNEQFF
D: -; J: TRBJ2-5; V: TRBV5-1; size: many; DNA: TGCGCCAGCAGCTTGACGCGTTTAGGACTTCAAGAGACCCAGTACTTC; CDR3: CASSLTRLGLQETQYF
D: TRBD2; J: TRBJ2-5; V: TRBV4-2; size: -; DNA: TGTGCCAGCAGCCAACTAACTAGCGGACAAGAGACCCAGTACTTC; CDR3: CASSQLTSGQETQYF
D: TRBD1; J: TRBJ2-1; V: TRBV7-9; size: -; DNA: TGTGCCAGCAGCCCGGGACCGGGACAGGGTACCTACAATGAGCAGTTCTTC; CDR3: CASSPGPGQGTYNEQFF
D: -; J: TRBJ1-1; V: TRBV25-1; size: many; DNA: TGTGCCAGCAGTGGAACGACTGGACAGTATCACCCTGAAGCTTTCTTT; CDR3: CASSGTTGQYHPEAFF
D: -; J: TRBJ2-7; V: TRBV30; size: many; DNA: TGTGCCTGGAGCCGGGACATACTCTACGAGCAGTACTTC; CDR3: CAWSRDILYEQYF
D: TRBD1; J: TRBJ2-5; V: TRBV11-2; size: many; DNA: TGTGCCAGCAGCTGGCAAGGGACAGGGGTAGGAGAGACCCAGTACTTC; CDR3: CASSWQGTGVGETQYF
D: -; J: TRBJ2-7; V: TRBV10-2; size: many; DNA: TGCGCCAGCAGTGACGCCAGAAACTCCTACGAGCAGTACTTC; CDR3: CASSDARNSYEQYF
D: TRBD2; J: TRBJ2-1; V: TRBV3-1; size: -; DNA: TGTGCCAGCAGCCAAGAGCTGGCGACTAGCGTTTCCAACGAGCAGTTCTTC; CDR3: CASSQELATSVSNEQFF
D: TRBD2; J: TRBJ2-7; V: TRBV20-1; size: many; DNA: TGCAGTGCCTTACTAGCGGGAATCCGATACGAGCAGTACTTC; CDR3: CSALLAGIRYEQYF
D: -; J: TRBJ1-1; V: TRBV28; size: -; DNA: TGTGCCAGCATCTTTAGCACTGAAGCTTTCTTT; CDR3: CASIFSTEAFF
D: -; J: TRBJ2-1; V: TRBV5-3; size: -; DNA: TGTGCCAGAAGCCTAGGACGGTACAATGAGCAGTTCTTC; CDR3: CARSLGRYNEQFF
D: -; J: TRBJ2-1; V: TRBV29-1; size: many; DNA: TGCAGCGTTGGGGGAGCTGGTGAGCAGTTCTTC; CDR3: CSVGGAGEQFF
D: TRBD1; J: TRBJ1-1; V: TRBV10-3; size: many; DNA: TGTGCCATCAGGGGACAGAGCGAAGCTTTCTTT; CDR3: CAIRGQSEAFF
D: TRBD1; J: TRBJ1-2; V: TRBV5-5; size: many; DNA: TGTGCCAGCAGCGCCACAACCGGGACAGGGGGCTATGGCTACACCTTC; CDR3: CASSATTGTGGYGYTF
D: TRBD1; J: TRBJ2-7; V: TRBV27; size: many; DNA: TGTGCCAGCAGTTTAGGGCCTGCGGGACAGGGTTACGAGCAGTACTTC; CDR3: CASSLGPAGQGYEQYF
D: -; J: TRBJ1-4; V: TRBV5-1; size: many; DNA: TGCGCCAGCAGCTTGGGAGACATTAATGAAAAACTGTTTTTT; CDR3: CASSLGDINEKLFF
D: -; J: TRBJ2-3; V: TRBV5-1; size: many; DNA: TGCGCCAGCAGCTTGGCTAAGGATACGCAGTATTTT; CDR3: CASSLAKDTQYF
D: TRBD2; J: TRBJ2-7; V: TRBV20-1; size: many; DNA: TGCAGTGCTAGAACTAGCGGGAGTTACTACGAGCAGTACTTC; CDR3: CSARTSGSYYEQYF
D: -; J: TRBJ2-6; V: TRBV3-1; size: many; DNA: TGTGCCAGCAGCCAAGTCAGCTCTGGGGCCAACGTCCTGACTTTC; CDR3: CASSQVSSGANVLTF
D: -; J: TRBJ2-1; V: TRBV7-9; size: many; DNA: TGTGCCAGCAGCGAAAGGGCAGGGGGAGGTGAGCAGTTCTTC; CDR3: CASSERAGGGEQFF
D: TRBD1; J: TRBJ2-7; V: TRBV20-1; size: many; DNA: TGCAGTGCTAGAGAGCAGGGGGCTGGATACGAGCAGTACTTC; CDR3: CSAREQGAGYEQYF
D: -; J: TRBJ1-1; V: TRBV20-1; size: many; DNA: TGCAGTGTCAGAGACCTTGAAGCTTTCTTT; CDR3: CSVRDLEAFF
D: TRBD2; J: TRBJ2-3; V: TRBV10-2; size: many; DNA: TGCGCCAGCAGGGGAACTAGCGGATCTAGCACAGATACGCAGTATTTT; CDR3: CASRGTSGSSTDTQYF